These 15 T cell receptor beta chains originate from one sample sequenced in a study of shared clonotypes between healthy human individuals (dated by TCRdb to 2018 to 2020). The library was built by means of the immunoSEQ multiplex PCR assay. TCRdb re-hosts the immuneACCESS table, in-frame sequences only. Its copies lack some clones; in the studies checked, an unresolved V gene accounts for under half of them, and the cause for the rest is not known. The sample table holds approximately 1.5 million clones, of which approximately 98% were seen once. Approximately 0.44% of the sample belongs to the ten largest clones. The sequencing input was naive CD4+ T cells sorted from blood. The cell subset or site label here, explained by the study, means: CD45RA+ positively selected. The receptors derive from a man in his thirties or forties in good health.

The chain combines TRBV5-1 with TRBJ1-4; D ambiguous. Germline values: CDR1 SGHRS, CDR2 YFSETQ. Deletions cut 0 bases from V and 0 bases from J, with 9 bases between. This CDR3 has 16 amino acids. CDR3 region: CASSLGQRATNEKLFF. The CDR3, as DNA: TGCGCCAGCAGCTTGGGTCAGCGAGCAACTAATGAAAAACTGTTTTTT. The variable domain in full, with the rest retrieved from reference TRBV5-1 and TRBJ1-4, is KAGVTQTPRYLIKTRGQQVTLSCSPISGHRSVSWYQQTPGQGLQFLFEYFSETQRNKGNFPGRFSGRQFSNSRSEMNVSTLELGDSALYLCASSLGQRATNEKLFFGSGTQLSVL.

The chain uses TRBV7-9 and TRBJ2-1; 13 bases fit TRBD2. After removal of 2 bases from V and 8 bases from J, the junction contained 9 bases not matched to a gene. From germline, CDR1 is SEHNR and CDR2 FQNEAQ (reference sequence). The CDR3 runs 17 residues. CDR3 loop: CASSLPGLAGVSHEQFF. The CDR3 bases are TGTGCCAGCAGCTTACCCGGACTAGCGGGAGTATCCCATGAGCAGTTCTTC. Drawing the rest from reference TRBV7-9 and TRBJ2-1, the complete variable domain is DTGVSQNPRHKITKRGQNVTFRCDPISEHNRLYWYRQTLGQGPEFLTYFQNEAQLEKSRLLSDRFSAERPKGSFSTLEIQRTEQGDSAMYLCASSLPGLAGVSHEQFFGPGTRLTVL.

CDR3 loop: CASSSPPRRSSSGNTIYF. The CDR3 DNA reads as TGTGCCAGCAGTTCCCCCCCCAGGAGGTCGAGCTCTGGAAACACCATATATTTT. The chain links TRBV2 to TRBJ1-3; D not certain. The CDR3 totals 18 residues. Germline V gene sequence: CDR1 SNHLY, CDR2 FYNNEI. Between the trimmed V and J ends, which lost 5 bases and 0 bases, there was a span of 20 bases.

This sequence joins TRBV7-2 and TRBJ2-1, with TRBD1 matching over 8 bases. This CDR3 spans 17 amino acids. Germline loops: CDR1 SGHTA, CDR2 FQGNSA. J was trimmed by 7 bases and V by 3 bases; bases with no gene match: 14. CDR3 coding DNA: TGTGCCAGCAGCTTCGGATCGCGGACAGGGATCAAGAATGAGCAGTTCTTC. Translating it yields CASSFGSRTGIKNEQFF.

A note on this clone: The sample has other DNA sequences that encode this CDR3 too. The rearrangement uses TRBV19 and TRBJ2-1; D is undetermined. The germline V gene has CDR1 LNHDA and CDR2 SQIVND (reference sequence). V was clipped by 1 base and J by 2 bases, with 3 bases between them. This CDR3 is 13 amino acids long. Here the CDR3 DNA reads TGTGCCAGTAGTATAGGGCCCTACAATGAGCAGTTCTTC. Encoded protein: CASSIGPYNEQFF.

The J gene is TRBJ2-7, the V gene TRBV2; D tentatively reads TRBD1 or TRBD2 (5 bases each). Trimming pared 6 bases from V and 4 bases from J, leaving 16 bases between. CDR1 is SNHLY and CDR2 is FYNNEI in the germline V gene. This CDR3 spans 14 amino acids. The CDR3 region has the DNA TGTGCCAGCAGGGGGGAGACTCGCTATTACGAGCAGTACTTC. This sequence encodes CASRGETRYYEQYF.

The rearrangement links TRBV7-9 to TRBJ2-1; D perhaps matches TRBD1 (5 bases). The germline CDR1 and CDR2 sequences are SEHNR and FQNEAQ (reference sequence). The CDR3 consists of 13 residues. Trimming stripped 4 bases from V and 4 bases from J, with 8 bases between. The CDR3 sequence: CASSSTVYNEQFF. Written as DNA, the CDR3 is TGTGCCAGCAGCTCGACAGTGTACAATGAGCAGTTCTTC.

The genes are TRBV30 and TRBJ2-7; perhaps TRBD2 as D (6 bases). V was pared by 0 bases and J by 3 bases, with 12 bases between. Germline-derived CDR1 and CDR2 are GTSNPN and SVGIG (reference sequence). CDR3 length: 14 amino acids. DNA for the CDR3: TGTGCCTGGAGTGTACGACGGGAGCACTACGAGCAGTACTTC. Translating it yields CAWSVRREHYEQYF.

This chain connects TRBV2 to TRBJ2-3, with 7 bases aligning to TRBD1. Germline values: CDR1 SNHLY, CDR2 FYNNEI. The junction had 4 bases not matched to a gene; V was cut back by 4 bases and J by 3 bases. The CDR3 sequence is 14 residues long. CDR3 sequence: CASSGRGSTDTQYF. The CDR3, as DNA: TGTGCCAGCAGTGGCAGGGGGAGTACAGATACGCAGTATTTT.

The J gene is TRBJ2-7, the V gene TRBV5-1, with a possible D match to TRBD1 (6 bases). Germline V CDR1 and CDR2: SGHRS, YFSETQ. The CDR3 extends over 14 amino acids. V gave up 0 bases and J gave up 3 bases, with 10 bases separating them. This chain's CDR3 is CASSLDRVLYEQYF. The DNA of the CDR3 is TGCGCCAGCAGCTTGGACAGGGTTCTCTACGAGCAGTACTTC. Based on the CDR3 plus reference TRBV5-1 and TRBJ2-7, the full variable domain is KAGVTQTPRYLIKTRGQQVTLSCSPISGHRSVSWYQQTPGQGLQFLFEYFSETQRNKGNFPGRFSGRQFSNSRSEMNVSTLELGDSALYLCASSLDRVLYEQYFGPGTRLTVT.

The genes are TRBV28 and TRBJ2-7; possible D gene TRBD2, 6 bases. The CDR3 totals 14 residues. Germline CDR1 and CDR2: MDHEN and SYDVKM. V lost 3 bases and J lost 2, with 11 bases in between. CDR3 residues: CASSLTSAPYEQYF. The CDR3 nucleotides read TGTGCCAGCAGTTTGACTAGTGCACCCTACGAGCAGTACTTC.

The chain links TRBV2 to TRBJ2-1, with 9 bases that match TRBD2. Trimming at V came to 11 bases and at J to 6 bases, leaving 11 bases not matched to a gene. This CDR3 is 14 amino acids long. Germline V CDR1 and CDR2: SNHLY, FYNNEI. CDR3 nucleotides: TGTGCCGCCCGACCGGGACTAGCCGTCAATGAGCAGTTCTTC. Its protein product is CAARPGLAVNEQFF.

The V gene is TRBV2, the J gene TRBJ2-7, with a tentative D call TRBD2 (6 bases). Germline V gene lookup returns CDR1 SNHLY and CDR2 FYNNEI. This CDR3 contains 13 residues. V gave up 7 bases and J gave up 7 bases, with 17 bases separating them. CDR3 sequence reads: CASTRDLAPEQYF. CDR3 bases: TGTGCCAGCACTCGGGACTTGGCACCGGAGCAGTACTTC.

V gene TRBV27 combines with J gene TRBJ2-2, with 8 bases matching TRBD1. With 5 bases clipped from V and 9 bases from J, the junction kept 2 bases outside the gene matches. CDR3 size: 12 residues. CDR1 is MNHEY, CDR2 SMNVEV, per germline (reference sequence). CDR3 loop: CASSTGGRELFF. CDR3 coding DNA: TGTGCCAGCAGTACAGGGGGTCGGGAGCTGTTTTTT.

This chain joins TRBV29-1 and TRBJ1-2; the D gene is possibly TRBD1 (6 bases). This CDR3 comprises 13 residues. Trimming cost V 1 base and J 2 bases, with 8 bases left between them. The V gene's germline CDR1 is SQVTM and CDR2 ANQGSEA. CDR3 nucleotides: TGCAGCGTTGAAGGGGACAACAACTATGGCTACACCTTC. Protein product: CSVEGDNNYGYTF.